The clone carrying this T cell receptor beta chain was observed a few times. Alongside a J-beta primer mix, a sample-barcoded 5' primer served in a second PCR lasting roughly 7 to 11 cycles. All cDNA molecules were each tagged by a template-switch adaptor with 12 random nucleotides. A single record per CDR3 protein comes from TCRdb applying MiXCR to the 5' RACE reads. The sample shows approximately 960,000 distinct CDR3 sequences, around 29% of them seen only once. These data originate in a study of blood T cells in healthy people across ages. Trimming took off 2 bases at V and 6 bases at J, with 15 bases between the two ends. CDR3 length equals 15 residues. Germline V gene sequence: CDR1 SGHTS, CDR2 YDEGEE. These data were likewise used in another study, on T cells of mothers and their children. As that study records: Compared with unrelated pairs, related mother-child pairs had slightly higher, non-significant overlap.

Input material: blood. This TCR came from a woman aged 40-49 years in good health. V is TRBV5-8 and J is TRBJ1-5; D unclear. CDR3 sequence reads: CASSLAAYSSQPQHF. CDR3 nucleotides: TGTGCCAGCAGCTTAGCCGCATATTCCAGTCAGCCCCAGCATTTT.